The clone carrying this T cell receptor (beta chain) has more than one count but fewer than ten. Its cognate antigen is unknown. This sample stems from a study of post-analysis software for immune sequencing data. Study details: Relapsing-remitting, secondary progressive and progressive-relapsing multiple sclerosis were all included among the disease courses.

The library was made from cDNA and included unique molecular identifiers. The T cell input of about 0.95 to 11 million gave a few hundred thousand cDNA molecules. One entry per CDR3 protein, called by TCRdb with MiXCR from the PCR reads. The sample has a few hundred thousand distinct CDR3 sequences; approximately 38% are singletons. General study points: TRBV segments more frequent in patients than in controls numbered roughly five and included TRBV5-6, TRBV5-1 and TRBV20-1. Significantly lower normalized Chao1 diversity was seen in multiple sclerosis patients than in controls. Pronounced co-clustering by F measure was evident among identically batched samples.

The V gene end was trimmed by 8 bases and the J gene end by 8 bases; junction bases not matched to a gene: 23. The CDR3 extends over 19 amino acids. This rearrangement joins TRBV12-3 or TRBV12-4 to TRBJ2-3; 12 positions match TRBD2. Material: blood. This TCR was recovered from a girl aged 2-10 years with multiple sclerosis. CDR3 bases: TGTGCCAGCTCGGTTGGGTCTCTAGCGGGAGGGCCTTTTGGAGGTACGCAGTATTTT. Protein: CASSVGSLAGGPFGGTQYF.